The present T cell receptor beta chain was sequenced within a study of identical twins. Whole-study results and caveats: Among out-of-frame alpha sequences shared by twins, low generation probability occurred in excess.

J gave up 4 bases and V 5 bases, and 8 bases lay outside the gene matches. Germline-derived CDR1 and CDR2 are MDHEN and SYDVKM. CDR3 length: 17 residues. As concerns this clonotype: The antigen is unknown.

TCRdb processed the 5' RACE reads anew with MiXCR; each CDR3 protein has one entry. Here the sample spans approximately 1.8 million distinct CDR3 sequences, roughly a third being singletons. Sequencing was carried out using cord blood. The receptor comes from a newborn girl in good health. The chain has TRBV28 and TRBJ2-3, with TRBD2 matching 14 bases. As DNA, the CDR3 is TGTGCCAGCAGTGTGGGACTAGCGGGGGTCATGGCAGATACGCAGTATTTT. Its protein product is CASSVGLAGVMADTQYF. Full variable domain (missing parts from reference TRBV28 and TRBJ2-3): DVKVTQSSRYLVKRTGEKVFLECVQDMDHENMFWYRQDPGLGLRLIYFSYDVKMKEKGDIPEGYSVSREKKERFSLILESASTNQTSMYLCASSVGLAGVMADTQYFGPGTRLTVL.